Listed here is a single TCR beta chain. Antigen unknown. This sample was included in a study of blood T cells in healthy people across ages. The study, taken as a whole, reports: The percentage of naive T cells correlated strongly with TCR beta diversity.

Trimming cost V 5 bases and J 5 bases, with 12 bases left between them. Germline-derived CDR1 and CDR2 are SGHTA and FQGNSA. The CDR3 is 13 amino acids. With a J-beta primer mix and a sample-barcoded 5' primer, a second PCR ran about 6 to 11 cycles. Researchers report that a template-switch adaptor with 12 random nucleotides tagged each cDNA molecule. No fewer than 3 million CDR3-containing paired-end reads came from each sample. TCRdb independently ran MiXCR on the 5' RACE reads; one entry per CDR3 protein. In the table there are 2 million or so distinct CDR3 sequences, roughly 52% of which are singletons.

This chain joins TRBV7-2 and TRBJ2-5; the D is unclear. Sequencing was performed on blood. The sequence was obtained from a woman aged 40 to 50 in good health. CDR3 loop: CASSVEGTETQYF. CDR3 nucleotides: TGTGCCAGCAGCGTAGAAGGAACGGAGACCCAGTACTTC. Full variable domain (missing parts from reference TRBV7-2 and TRBJ2-5): GAGVSQSPSNKVTEKGKDVELRCDPISGHTALYWYRQSLGQGLEFLIYFQGNSAPDKSGLPSDRFSAERTGGSVSTLTIQRTQQEDSAVYLCASSVEGTETQYFGPGTRLLVL.